This T cell receptor (beta chain) was documented in a study of T cells in Graves' hyperthyroidism and ophthalmopathy. Looking at the study overall: The authors collected peripheral blood at initial diagnosis, before any treatment. Study findings and constraints: Most clonotypes that expanded in the thyroid above 0.001 also showed up in blood.

This clonotype appeared many times. The antigen remains undetermined. TCR beta CDR3 regions were amplified from RNA. RT-PCR in the first round (using the HTBI primer set) targeted the TCR CDR3. TCRdb redid the calling of the multiplex PCR reads with MiXCR, one entry per CDR3 protein. This table holds 530,000 or so distinct CDR3 sequences, around 22% found once. Trimming at V came to 6 bases and at J to 6 bases, leaving 10 bases not matched to a gene. This CDR3 is built from 14 residues. Material for sequencing was blood. This clonotype was obtained from a woman aged 25 to 39 with Graves' ophthalmopathy. J is TRBJ1-1 and V is TRBV12-3 or TRBV12-4; TRBD1 matches at 7 bases. The CDR3 protein is CASSRVGQPPEAFF. The CDR3 DNA is TGTGCCAGCAGCCGGGTGGGACAGCCGCCTGAAGCTTTCTTT.